Presented here are 26 T cell receptor beta chains from one specimen sequenced in a study of cytomegalovirus exposure and HLA in healthy donors (dated by TCRdb to about 2017). Libraries were made using the immunoSEQ multiplex PCR assay. The multiplex PCR relied on a mix of 60 forward primers for TCR Vbeta segments and 13 reverse primers for TCR Jbeta segments. In TCRdb, the immuneACCESS table is reduced to in-frame sequences with V and J assigned. These tables do not hold every clone; where another copy was compared, an unresolved V gene accounts for under half, and the others remain unexplained. This sample is represented by 150,000 to 200,000 clones; around 83% of them were singletons. More than 1.5% of the sample comes from the top ten. Sequencing used PBMCs. These receptor sequences come from a man aged 35-49 years in good health and CMV-seropositive.

This clone appeared a few times. The V gene is TRBV5-1, the J gene TRBJ2-1; maybe TRBD1 (5 bases). The germline gives CDR1 SGHRS, CDR2 YFSETQ. CDR3 length: 11 residues. Trimming removed 7 bases from V and 6 bases from J, with 8 bases in between. The CDR3 bases are TGCGCCAGCTCCCAGGGCAATGAGCAGTTCTTC. It codes for CASSQGNEQFF.

V usage is TRBV7-2 and J usage is TRBJ1-1, with TRBD1 as a possible D gene (6 bases). There are 16 residues in the CDR3. Germline CDR1 reads SGHTA; CDR2 reads FQGNSA. Between the trimmed V and J ends, which lost 6 bases and 2 bases, there was a span of 19 bases. CDR3 sequence (DNA): TGTGCCAGCAGTAAACGGGGGGGGCTTGTCAACACTGAAGCTTTCTTT. Protein sequence: CASSKRGGLVNTEAFF.

This clone was seen only once. The rearrangement joins TRBV5-1 to TRBJ2-7; TRBD1 might be the D (6 bases). The germline V and J ends were trimmed by 5 bases and 2 bases, with 17 bases remaining between them. The CDR3 is 15 amino acids. Germline-derived CDR1 and CDR2 are SGHRS and YFSETQ. DNA for the CDR3: TGCGCCAGCAGTTCACAGGGCGCGAAAACCTACGAGCAGTACTTC. Its translation: CASSSQGAKTYEQYF.

In its sample, this clone was seen once. At one of its ends the junction is not consistent with the germline gene, which may arise from a read error. V and J are TRBV7-9 and TRBJ1-1, with D unclear. The CDR3 is 16 amino acids. The germline V gene encodes CDR1 SEHNR and CDR2 FQNEAQ (reference sequence). In DNA, the CDR3 is TGTTCCAGCAGCTTAGTCCTGTCGGGATCAAACACTGAAGCTTTCTTT. It encodes CSSSLVLSGSNTEAFF.

The sample holds a few counts of this clone. The rearrangement uses TRBV21-1 and TRBJ2-7; the table's D call of TRBD1 was not tested on the DNA. TRBV21-1 is a documented pseudogene. There are 15 residues in the CDR3. The CDR3 region has the DNA TGTGCCAGCAGCAAAAGGGCCCAGGGTAAAAACGAGCAGTACTTC. This gives the protein CASSKRAQGKNEQYF.

The chain is built from TRBV7-6 and TRBJ2-1; 7 bases match TRBD2. Germline CDR1 and CDR2: SGHVS and FNYEAQ. The CDR3 is made up of 16 amino acids. V lost 0 bases, J lost 4 bases, and 6 bases stayed unmatched. The CDR3 DNA sequence: TGTGCCAGCAGCTTAGCGAGGAGCGGGGATTACAATGAGCAGTTCTTC. Its translation: CASSLARSGDYNEQFF.

The rearrangement uses TRBV4-1 and TRBJ1-4; D ambiguous. Germline values: CDR1 MGHRA, CDR2 YSYEKL. CDR3 length: 18 amino acids. Trimming removed 3 bases at V and 7 bases at J, with 24 bases between. The CDR3 region is CASSQLGGTGSGSEKLFF. In nucleotides, the CDR3 is TGCGCCAGCAGCCAGCTGGGCGGCACGGGATCTGGATCTGAAAAACTGTTTTTT.

The V and J genes are TRBV4-1 and TRBJ2-7; the D gene is possibly TRBD2 (5 bases). Germline V gene data show CDR1 as MGHRA and CDR2 as YSYEKL. Trimming took 4 bases from V and 2 from J, leaving 15 bases between them. The CDR3 is 15 residues long. The CDR3 protein is CASSLTNDGTYEQYF. The CDR3 DNA reads as TGCGCCAGCAGCCTTACCAATGACGGGACCTACGAGCAGTACTTC.

This clone was seen more than once but under ten times. The chain joins TRBV5-4 to TRBJ2-1; 10 bases are shared with TRBD2. This CDR3 is built from 17 residues. Losses at the gene ends were 5 bases for V and 3 bases for J; bases not matched to a gene: 11. Germline CDR1 SGHNT, CDR2 YYREEE (reference sequence). The CDR3 DNA sequence: TGTGCCAGCAGACCATTCTCTAGCGGGAGTAGCTACAATGAGCAGTTCTTC. This translates into CASRPFSSGSSYNEQFF.

The chain uses TRBV5-5 and TRBJ2-1; TRBD1 is a possible D gene (5 bases). This CDR3 has 12 amino acids. The germline V gene has CDR1 SGHKS and CDR2 YYEKEE (reference sequence). With 8 bases removed from V and 5 bases from J, the gap between germline ends came to 11 bases. CDR3 nucleotides: TGTGCCAGTGAAACAGGTAACAATGAGCAGTTCTTC. Protein: CASETGNNEQFF. The full variable domain, its missing parts supplied by reference TRBV5-5 and TRBJ2-1, is DAGVTQSPTHLIKTRGQQVTLRCSPISGHKSVSWYQQVLGQGPQFIFQYYEKEERGRGNFPDRFSARQFPNYSSELNVNALLLGDSALYLCASETGNNEQFFGPGTRLTVL.

The CDR3 region has the DNA TGCAGTGCTAGAGAAGCGGGCGAGCAGTACTTC. Protein sequence: CSAREAGEQYF. V and J are TRBV20-1 and TRBJ2-7, with a weak D call TRBD2 (6 bases). Germline CDR1 reads DFQATT; CDR2 reads SNEGSKA (reference sequence). CDR3 size: 11 residues. Trimming shortened V by 0 bases and J by 6 bases, and 6 bases separated the two germline ends.

This sequence joins TRBV4-1 and TRBJ1-5, with TRBD1 matching 8 bases. The CDR3 is made up of 16 amino acids. From germline, CDR1 is MGHRA and CDR2 YSYEKL. V lost 0 bases to trimming and J lost 5 bases; unmatched junction nucleotides: 6. The CDR3 reads CASSQDSPGGHQPQHF. CDR3 nucleotides: TGCGCCAGCAGCCAAGATTCCCCAGGGGGCCATCAGCCCCAGCATTTT.

This chain links TRBV21-1 with TRBJ2-2; TRBD2, the table's D call, was not compared with the DNA. TRBV21-1 has pseudogene status. The length of the CDR3 is 20 residues. The CDR3 DNA sequence: TGTGCCAGCTACACCAGGTATGTATACACCTTAGTGAGGGAGGCCGGGGAGCTGTTTTTT. Translated, it gives CASYTRYVYTLVREAGELFF.

The chain has TRBV5-1 and TRBJ2-5; no reliable D call. The DNA end is more similar to TRBJ2-7, so the J call may be wrong. Germline V gene sequence: CDR1 SGHRS, CDR2 YFSETQ. The CDR3 loop spans 11 amino acids. The CDR3 protein is CASSSSYEQYF. As DNA, the CDR3 is TGCGCCAGCAGCTCCTCCTACGAGCAGTACTTC.

The gene calls are TRBV11-3 and TRBJ2-7; D might be TRBD2 (5 bases). Trimming shortened V by 5 bases and J by 2 bases, and 19 bases separated the two germline ends. The CDR3 loop spans 16 amino acids. Per germline, CDR1 SGHNT and CDR2 YENEEA. DNA of the CDR3: TGTGCCAGCAGCCCAGGTCGTCGGGGAGCCACCTACGAGCAGTACTTC. It translates to CASSPGRRGATYEQYF.

This clone was detected only a few times. The chain recombines TRBV5-4 with TRBJ2-5, with TRBD2 identical over 7 bases. The trim removed 2 bases at V and 4 bases at J, leaving 5 bases unmatched. Germline values: CDR1 SGHNT, CDR2 YYREEE (reference sequence). CDR3 size: 14 residues. The chain's CDR3 is CASSFVREGETQYF. For the CDR3, the DNA is TGTGCCAGCAGCTTCGTCAGGGAGGGAGAGACCCAGTACTTC.

This clone was recorded only once. V and J are TRBV28 and TRBJ2-7; 9 bases agree with TRBD2. Looked up from germline, CDR1 is MDHEN and CDR2 is SYDVKM. Trimming took 3 bases from V and 0 from J; bases not matched to a gene: 9. The CDR3 covers 17 residues. CDR3 protein: CASSFWTSETISYEQYF. The CDR3 DNA sequence: TGTGCCAGCAGTTTTTGGACTAGCGAGACTATCTCCTACGAGCAGTACTTC.

This sequence joins TRBV6-1 and TRBJ1-5, with 9 bases matching TRBD1. J lost 6 bases, V lost 3 bases, and 6 bases had no gene match. The germline V gene has CDR1 MNHNS and CDR2 SASEGT. The CDR3 spans 15 residues. As DNA, the CDR3 is TGTGCCAGCAGTGATAGGGACAGGGCGGGTCAGCCCCAGCATTTT. Translated: CASSDRDRAGQPQHF.

V is TRBV27 and J is TRBJ1-1; possible D gene TRBD1, 5 bases. Per the germline V gene, CDR1 is MNHEY and CDR2 is SMNVEV (reference sequence). Deletions cut 5 bases from V and 0 bases from J, with 10 bases between. This CDR3 has 14 amino acids. The CDR3 DNA is TGTGCCAGCAGTAAACAGGTACTGAACACTGAAGCTTTCTTT. This translates into CASSKQVLNTEAFF.

This clone was detected only once. The J gene is TRBJ2-7, the V gene TRBV4-3; 9 bases map to TRBD2. V lost 0 bases, J lost 0 bases, and 6 bases stayed unmatched. CDR1 LGHNA and CDR2 YSLEER come from the germline V gene. CDR3 length equals 17 residues. Written as DNA, the CDR3 is TGCGCCAGCAGCCAAGAACTAGCGGGTTACAGCTCCTACGAGCAGTACTTC. Translated: CASSQELAGYSSYEQYF.

This chain connects TRBV30 to TRBJ2-1, with 8 bases that match TRBD2. V lost 0 bases to trimming and J lost 0 bases; unmatched junction nucleotides: 4. The CDR3 runs 16 residues. Germline CDR1 GTSNPN, CDR2 SVGIG (reference sequence). This CDR3 is CAWSVGLAGSYNEQFF. CDR3 nucleotide sequence: TGTGCCTGGAGTGTCGGGCTAGCGGGCTCCTACAATGAGCAGTTCTTC.

The chain employs TRBV4-2 and TRBJ1-5; a possible D gene is TRBD1 (6 bases). Germline V CDR1 and CDR2: LGHNA, YNFKEQ. The V gene lost 1 base and the J gene lost 0 bases, with 13 bases spanning the gap. CDR3 length equals 17 residues. The CDR3, as DNA: TGTGCCAGCAGCCAAGGGGACAAAACCTATAGCAATCAGCCCCAGCATTTT. This gives the protein CASSQGDKTYSNQPQHF.

In the case of this clone: Germline and junction disagree at one end, which may indicate a read error. Other DNA sequences in this sample translate to the same CDR3. This rearrangement joins TRBV10-3 to TRBJ1-1; TRBD1 might be the D (6 bases). The CDR3 loop spans 16 amino acids. Per the germline V gene, CDR1 is ENHRY and CDR2 is SYGVKD. The CDR3 spells CAISEEGRGPNTEAFF. The DNA of the CDR3 is TGTGCCATCAGTGAAGAAGGCAGGGGACCGAACACTGAGGCTTTCTTT.

The rearrangement joins TRBV29-1 to TRBJ1-2, with D possibly being TRBD1 (6 bases). The V gene's germline CDR1 is SQVTM and CDR2 ANQGSEA. Trimming took 7 bases from V and 8 from J, leaving 17 bases between them. The length of the CDR3 is 12 residues. Written as DNA, the CDR3 is TGCAGCGCCGGACAGCAAATCAGGGGCTACACCTTC. This codes for CSAGQQIRGYTF.

V gene TRBV6-4 combines with J gene TRBJ2-7, with 7 nucleotides matching TRBD1. The CDR3 is 13 residues long. CDR1 and CDR2 (germline): MRHNA, SNTAGT. V trimming: 3 bases; J trimming: 3 bases; junction bases outside the gene matches: 2. The CDR3 spells CASSEGQHYEQYF. The CDR3 DNA sequence: TGTGCCAGCAGTGAGGGACAGCACTACGAGCAGTACTTC.

This clone was seen a few times. The rearrangement links TRBV18 to TRBJ1-2, with 8 bases matching TRBD1. Trimming removed 5 bases from V and 0 bases from J; junction bases left unmatched: 8. The CDR3 consists of 16 residues. The V gene's germline CDR1 is KGHSH and CDR2 LQKENI. The CDR3 spells CASSDGTGPTNYGYTF. The CDR3 region has the DNA TGTGCCAGCTCAGACGGGACAGGACCTACTAACTATGGCTACACCTTC.